Each of the 8 T cell receptor beta chains below was sequenced from the same sample in a study of cytomegalovirus exposure and HLA in healthy donors. PCR involved 60 Vbeta and 13 Jbeta primers. Assay used: immunoSEQ multiplex PCR; TCRdb lists only in-frame clones, some missing. Counted here are about 41,000 clones, 81% occurring once; the ten biggest clones make up roughly 2.5%. The source material was PBMCs. Source of these receptors: a man between 45 and 60 years old in good health and CMV-seronegative.

The gene calls are TRBV6-6 and TRBJ1-6; D is undetermined. V lost 2 bases, J lost 10 bases, and 9 bases lay in between. The CDR3 sequence is 13 residues long. CDR1 and CDR2 (germline): MNHNY, SVGAGI (reference sequence). CDR3 DNA sequence: TGTGCCAGCAGTTACGGAGGAATCTCACCCCTCCACTTT. This translates into CASSYGGISPLHF.

The chain joins TRBV28 to TRBJ2-7, with a possible D match to TRBD1 (6 bases). Trimming cost V 3 bases and J 4 bases, with 13 bases left between them. Germline V gene data show CDR1 as MDHEN and CDR2 as SYDVKM. CDR3 length: 14 amino acids. The CDR3 loop is CASSFLGAEYEQYF. The CDR3 nucleotides read TGTGCCAGCAGTTTTTTGGGGGCGGAGTACGAGCAGTACTTC. Supplemented by reference TRBV28 and TRBJ2-7, the full variable domain reads DVKVTQSSRYLVKRTGEKVFLECVQDMDHENMFWYRQDPGLGLRLIYFSYDVKMKEKGDIPEGYSVSREKKERFSLILESASTNQTSMYLCASSFLGAEYEQYFGPGTRLTVT.

Of note for this clone: At the DNA level, this CDR3 is encoded by other sequences in the same sample as well. V gene TRBV28 combines with J gene TRBJ1-5; D remains unclear. Trimming pared 5 bases from V and 6 bases from J, leaving 14 bases between. From germline, CDR1 is MDHEN and CDR2 SYDVKM. This CDR3 has 14 residues. The CDR3: CASSPTGLVQPQHF. CDR3 in DNA: TGTGCCAGCAGTCCAACGGGGTTGGTTCAGCCCCAGCATTTT.

This chain links TRBV19 with TRBJ2-1; D is undetermined. CDR1 is LNHDA and CDR2 is SQIVND in the germline V gene (reference sequence). The CDR3 runs 15 residues. V was shortened by 1 base and J by 10 bases, with 17 bases between the two germline ends. CDR3 sequence: CASSIVASSYGEQFF. In nucleotides, the CDR3 is TGTGCCAGTAGTATAGTGGCTTCGTCCTACGGGGAGCAGTTCTTC.

This sequence joins TRBV5-5 and TRBJ2-1, with D perhaps TRBD1 (5 bases). Germline loops: CDR1 SGHKS, CDR2 YYEKEE (reference sequence). The V and J ends lost 6 bases and 0 bases respectively, with 13 bases between them. This CDR3 spans 15 amino acids. The CDR3 bases are TGTGCCAGCACCCAAGGCAGGGCCTCCTACAATGAGCAGTTCTTC. Translated: CASTQGRASYNEQFF.

The chain couples TRBV11-2 to TRBJ2-2; D gene unclear. CDR1 is SGHAT and CDR2 is FQNNGV in the germline V gene. With 2 bases removed from V and 6 bases from J, the gap between germline ends came to 7 bases. The CDR3 is 13 amino acids. CDR3 loop: CASSLTGPGELFF. CDR3 nucleotide sequence: TGTGCCAGCAGCTTAACGGGTCCCGGGGAGCTGTTTTTT.

The V call is TRBV4-3, the J call TRBJ2-4; 7 bases line up with TRBD1. Per germline, CDR1 LGHNA and CDR2 YSLEER. This CDR3 region has 16 residues. With V trimmed by 4 bases and J by 8 bases, 14 bases remained unmatched. CDR3 DNA sequence: TGCGCCAGCAGCCCTGGGACAGATTCATTAGGGTACATTCAGTACTTC. Translating it yields CASSPGTDSLGYIQYF.

The V and J genes are TRBV7-9 and TRBJ1-5; D not certain. The CDR3 runs to 12 residues. CDR1 is SEHNR and CDR2 is FQNEAQ in the germline V gene (reference sequence). With 5 bases removed from V and 5 bases from J, the gap between germline ends came to 7 bases. CDR3 in amino acids: CASSRGDQPQHF. The CDR3 DNA reads TGTGCCAGCAGCCGAGGAGATCAGCCCCAGCATTTT. The whole variable domain, filled in from reference TRBV7-9 and TRBJ1-5, reads DTGVSQNPRHKITKRGQNVTFRCDPISEHNRLYWYRQTLGQGPEFLTYFQNEAQLEKSRLLSDRFSAERPKGSFSTLEIQRTEQGDSAMYLCASSRGDQPQHFGDGTRLSIL.